This T cell receptor (beta chain) was documented in a study of beta chain features in type 1 diabetes. This clone was seen a few times. The isolated RNA, all of it, was reverse transcribed, so expressed TCRB transcripts were what got sequenced. TCRdb's copy holds only in-frame clones and misses some; the assay was immunoSEQ multiplex PCR. The sample holds over 300,000 clones; roughly 8% are singletons and the top ten take approximately 0.47%. This receptor was taken from a woman under 30 in good health. Material for sequencing was central memory CD4+ T cells from blood.

In DNA form, the CDR3 reads TGTGCCAGCAGAAAACGCGGCACAGATACGCAGTATTTT. Its protein product is CASRKRGTDTQYF. V and J are TRBV6-6 and TRBJ2-3, with unresolved D. The CDR3 runs 13 residues. Per germline, CDR1 MNHNY and CDR2 SVGAGI (reference sequence). V shed 6 bases and J shed 1 base, with 8 bases lying between them.